This T cell receptor beta chain comes out of a study of T cells after yellow fever vaccination. Points from the study as a whole: The study noted that FACS-sorted repertoires could contain abundant clonotypes contaminating from the bulk population.

Worth noting for this clonotype: Its antigen is unidentified.

The CDR3 spans 15 residues. Germline V lookup: CDR1 MNHEY, CDR2 SVGAGI. The V end lost 2 bases, the J end lost 4 bases, and 12 bases lay between the germline ends. For TCR, cDNA came from 5'RACE template switching, which added a universal primer site and UMIs. In TCRdb, the 5' RACE reads were re-called with MiXCR into one record per CDR3 protein. The sample yields tens of thousands of distinct CDR3 sequences, approximately 8% seen once. This receptor was taken from a man aged 30 to 45 who received the YFV17D yellow fever vaccine. This sequence joins TRBV6-5 and TRBJ2-1; unclear D gene. This specimen consisted of CD8+ T cells sorted from PBMCs, obtained on the day of the yellow fever booster vaccination. The CDR3 nucleotides are TGTGCCAGCAGTTACGGTCGACAACTATACAATGAGCAGTTCTTC. Protein: CASSYGRQLYNEQFF.